This record looks at one T cell receptor (beta chain) sequence and its context. This receptor's antigen is unknown. Base-call qualities are not available, and no considerably larger clone is one nucleotide away. CD8 naive samples were obtained by positive selection for CCR7 among CD45RO-negative cells, yielding a CD45RA+CCR7+ population from which TemRA cells were excluded. The donors were healthy, HIV-negative adults with no recently reported acute infections or vaccinations. All donors were Caucasian adults living in Nashville, Tennessee, USA. After blood collection by leukapheresis, PBMCs were isolated using Ficoll-Histopaque density gradient centrifugation and then cryopreserved in the vapor phase of liquid nitrogen. Analytical flow cytometry was used to check the purity and quantity of every magnetically sorted T cell population. Genomic DNA was isolated from each sorted fraction and quantified by UV absorbance on a Nanodrop 2000c.

Using the deep immunoSEQ assay, TCR CDR3 regions were amplified from genomic DNA by multiplex PCR. Extracted genomic DNA from each cell subset was spread evenly across all wells of several immunoSEQ 96-well plates, with each plate serving as a replicate. For sorted subsets, roughly 200 ng of genomic DNA, equivalent to roughly 30,000 T cell genomes, went into each replicate PCR. Purified libraries were measured with a Qubit 3.0 fluorometer, size-checked on a Bioanalyzer 2100, and measured again with the KAPA Library Quantification kit. Every immunoSEQ 96-well plate was sequenced on a dedicated single-read 150-cycle Illumina NextSeq 550 flow cell. The authors' analysis ran thus. Because the immunoSEQ output included only junctional sequences and no quality scores, the filtering could not be the same as the filtering used for full-length reads. To assign V/J genes and CDR3, sequences were annotated using PyIR, a Python wrapper for IgBLAST v1.9, with IMGT germline references. Reads with weak V/J assignments (E-value above 1e-6), missing CDR3, stop codons, out-of-frame junctions, or ambiguous translated residues were removed. V3J clonotypes were defined as sequences sharing the same inferred V gene, J gene, and CDR3 amino acid sequence. To compute the percentage overlap between repertoires, the number of shared unique clonotypes was divided by the size of the smaller repertoire. RTK rarefaction, the Chao1 estimator, and Recon v2.1 estimates of unobserved clonotypes were used to assess repertoire richness. OLGA was used to compute generation probabilities for all TCRbeta clonotypes that the gDNA method yielded from a few donors. In its TCRdb copy, this immuneACCESS table keeps in-frame sequences only and misses some clones. Where compared with another copy, unresolved V genes explain less than half of these, and the others have no known cause. That table gives V, J and clone size, and the DNA gave D and trimming. The sample table contains hundreds of thousands of clones; only one count was recorded for around 96% of them. The top ten clones comprise less than 0.13% of the sample.

The V and J ends are trimmed by 3 bases and 0 bases, leaving 7 bases between them. There are 13 amino acids in the CDR3, from cysteine to phenylalanine inclusive. The CDR3 DNA has 39 bases and is translated from base 1. The germline V gene sets CDR1 to SGHDT and CDR2 to YYEEEE. The data derive from a study of shared clonotypes between healthy human individuals (dated by TCRdb to about 2020). In terms of the full investigation: A couple of women and three men aged 18 to 49 years were included in the cohort. Per donor, three plates each were used for CD4 naive and CD4 memory, two for CD8 naive, and one for CD8 memory. Between about 0.9 and 9 billion PBMCs per donor were obtained by leukapheresis. To increase sequencing depth and limit assay-specific biases, TCR repertoire library preparation and sequencing were carried out by different laboratories using diverse techniques. To estimate repertoire size and how much clonotype sharing occurs between individuals, the study deeply sequenced the blood TCR repertoires of several healthy adults.

Here is what the overall study found, with its caveats: The genetic and exposure-history diversity represented was limited by the small number of donors. About 5% of naive CD4, roughly 3.5% of naive CD8, approximately 2.2% of memory CD4, and approximately 0.39% of memory CD8 clonotypes were shared across several donors. Pairwise subsampling led to the expectation that sequencing depth would affect the degree of clonotype sharing among donors. Even with the large sequencing depth, rarefaction of the sorted-subset datasets indicated that sequencing was incomplete. Sampling was restricted to blood, and TCR repertoires in tissues likely differ from the TCR repertoires found in blood. Clonotypes shared by all four sorted-subset donors showed higher generation probabilities than non-shared clonotypes. Estimated clonotype richness was generally larger for naive than for memory subsets.

Sequenced: naive CD8+ T cells sorted from blood. Reading the label with the study, this specimen's cell subset or site is: CD45RA+CCR7+. This clonotype was obtained from a woman aged 30 to 39 in good health. The chain uses TRBV5-6 and TRBJ2-7; perhaps TRBD1 is the D gene, with 6 bases matching. This receptor has the CDR3 CASSSGASYEQYF. The bases are TGTGCCAGCAGCTCAGGGGCCTCCTACGAGCAGTACTTC. Joined to the reference TRBV5-6 and TRBJ2-7 proteins, this CDR3 gives the full variable domain: DAGVTQSPTHLIKTRGQQVTLRCSPKSGHDTVSWYQQALGQGPQFIFQYYEEEERQRGNFPDRFSGHQFPNYSSELNVNALLLGDSALYLCASSSGASYEQYFGPGTRLTVT.